This TCR beta chain was captured by sequencing in a study of blood T cells in healthy people across ages. Points from the study as a whole: Donor CMV infection status was unknown, possibly confounding age-related changes in expanded clonotypes. As age increased, TCR beta diversity per million T cells fell in a roughly linear fashion.

The V segment lost 6 bases and the J segment 8 bases; nucleotides outside the gene matches: 10. The germline CDR1 and CDR2 sequences are MNHEY and SMNVEV (reference sequence). The CDR3 spans 14 residues. Sample-barcoded 5' priming and a J-beta primer mix drove a second PCR of roughly 7 to 11 cycles. Every cDNA molecule carried a tag from a template-switch adaptor bearing 12 random nucleotides. TCRdb fed the 5' RACE reads into MiXCR, producing one record per CDR3 protein. The data hold more than 550,000 distinct CDR3 sequences, with over 20% observed a single time. Comments on this clonotype: Its specificity is not known.

The sample was blood. J is TRBJ1-2 and V is TRBV27, with 9 nucleotides matching TRBD1. This TCR came from a man in his 70s in good health. CDR3 amino acids: CASSPNRGQRGYTF. CDR3 in DNA: TGTGCCAGCAGCCCGAACAGGGGGCAACGGGGCTACACCTTC.